The 7 T cell receptor beta chains below come from one sample, sequenced in a study of blood T cell repertoires in COVID-19. Clones were sequenced by immunoSEQ multiplex PCR, and TCRdb holds only the in-frame ones, with some missing. This sample has approximately 270,000 clones, with 80% to 90% found just once. Sequenced sample: PBMCs or T cells enriched from blood (not recorded which). These receptors all come from a woman aged 25 to 39 who had recovered from COVID-19.

The rearrangement uses TRBV3-1 (or the pseudogene TRBV3-2) and TRBJ2-3; 11 bases fit TRBD2. V was pared by 4 bases and J by 0 bases, with 6 bases of the junction left unmatched. The germline gives CDR1 LGHDT, CDR2 YNNKEL (reference sequence). This CDR3 has 17 amino acids. The DNA of the CDR3 is TGTGCCAGCAGCCCCGGACTAGCGGGTACTAGCACAGATACGCAGTATTTT. This gives the protein CASSPGLAGTSTDTQYF.

This clone was recorded a few times. V gene TRBV15 combines with J gene TRBJ1-4, with D possibly TRBD1 on 5 matching bases. Looked up from germline, CDR1 is LNHNV and CDR2 is YYDKDF (reference sequence). Trimming cost V 3 bases and J 0 bases, with 5 bases left between them. The CDR3 runs 14 residues. The CDR3 region has the DNA TGTGCCACCAGCAGGACAGCAACTAATGAAAAACTGTTTTTT. Protein sequence: CATSRTATNEKLFF.

The chain links TRBV28 to TRBJ1-5; 9 nucleotides line up with TRBD1. The germline V gene encodes CDR1 MDHEN and CDR2 SYDVKM. This CDR3 has 17 residues. Trimming took 3 bases from V and 6 from J; bases not matched to a gene: 12. CDR3 sequence reads: CASSFQAGQGIVQPQHF. Here the CDR3 DNA reads TGTGCCAGCAGTTTCCAGGCCGGACAGGGGATTGTTCAGCCCCAGCATTTT. The full variable domain, rest sourced from reference TRBV28 and TRBJ1-5, is DVKVTQSSRYLVKRTGEKVFLECVQDMDHENMFWYRQDPGLGLRLIYFSYDVKMKEKGDIPEGYSVSREKKERFSLILESASTNQTSMYLCASSFQAGQGIVQPQHFGDGTRLSIL.

This clone was picked up one time. This chain uses TRBV9 with TRBJ1-1; 11 bases are shared with TRBD1. CDR1 and CDR2 (germline): SGDLS, YYNGEE. The CDR3 covers 16 residues. V was pared by 0 bases and J by 6 bases, with 7 bases of the junction left unmatched. The CDR3 nucleotides read TGTGCCAGCAGCGTAGGTCCGGGACAGGGGGTCGCTGAAGCTTTCTTT. Translating gives CASSVGPGQGVAEAFF.

CDR3 sequence (DNA): TGTGCCAGCAGCTTAGGGACAGCTTTCTACGAGCAGTACTTC. Encoded protein: CASSLGTAFYEQYF. The chain combines TRBV7-2 with TRBJ2-7; a weak D match, TRBD1 (6 bases). CDR3 size: 14 residues. Germline loops: CDR1 SGHTA, CDR2 FQGNSA. Trimming stripped 1 base from V and 3 bases from J, with 10 bases between.

The V call is TRBV6-5, the J call TRBJ1-2; D is uncertain. Per the germline V gene, CDR1 is MNHEY and CDR2 is SVGAGI. Trimming removed 6 bases at V and 7 bases at J, with 15 bases between. CDR3 length: 13 amino acids. In DNA form, the CDR3 reads TGTGCCAGCAGCTCCCACGGGAGTCGTGGCTACACCTTC. Translated, it gives CASSSHGSRGYTF.

The chain employs TRBV7-9 and TRBJ2-4; 9 positions agree with TRBD1. Looked up from germline, CDR1 is SEHNR and CDR2 is FQNEAQ (reference sequence). V gave up 5 bases and J gave up 0 bases; unmatched junction bases: 5. The CDR3 contains 16 residues. This chain's CDR3 is CASSQGQGIAKNIQYF. The CDR3 nucleotides read TGTGCCAGCAGCCAAGGACAGGGGATAGCCAAAAACATTCAGTACTTC.